The sequence of this T cell receptor beta chain was determined in a study of shared clonotypes between healthy human individuals. In the original analysis: Junction-only immunoSEQ data arrived without quality scores, meaning filtering differed. Method: immunoSEQ multiplex PCR; TCRdb's copy keeps in-frame clones and lacks some. V, J and clone size are those of that table, while D and trimming were read from the DNA. Among around 440,000 clones listed, roughly three quarters were seen once. Germline V CDR1 and CDR2: KGHSH, LQKENI. V shed 3 bases, J shed 6 bases, and the junction held 5 bases outside the gene matches. This CDR3 has 13 amino acids. This clone was found once.

Sequenced sample: PBMCs. The source is a woman in her thirties or forties in good health. Some clones in this sample may be carry-over from other donors' samples. This chain links TRBV18 with TRBJ2-7; 7 positions match TRBD1. CDR3 coding DNA: TGTGCCAGCTCACCGGGACAGCCTTCCGAGCAGTACTTC. This codes for CASSPGQPSEQYF.